The 23 T cell receptor beta chains listed next were all sequenced from one sample in a study of T cell responses to AZD1222 COVID-19 vaccine. TCRdb keeps only in-frame clones here, not all; method: immunoSEQ multiplex PCR. Here the sample spans some 130,000 clones, nearly 95% being singletons. The input for sequencing was peripheral blood, taken on day 0 of AZD1222 vaccination. Receptor source: an adult in good health.

The rearrangement uses TRBV9 and TRBJ1-1; D is unresolved. This CDR3 region has 13 residues. Germline CDR1 reads SGDLS; CDR2 reads YYNGEE. The V gene lost 2 bases and the J gene lost 7 bases, with 12 bases spanning the gap. The CDR3 sequence: CASSVRPAGEAFF. The CDR3 DNA is TGTGCCAGCAGCGTCAGGCCCGCCGGTGAAGCTTTCTTT.

The chain couples TRBV6-5 to TRBJ2-4; D gene unclear. V lost 4 bases and J lost 0, with 7 bases in between. From germline, CDR1 is MNHEY and CDR2 SVGAGI. This CDR3 region has 14 residues. CDR3 sequence: CASSSVLAKNIQYF. DNA for the CDR3: TGTGCCAGCAGTTCGGTACTAGCCAAAAACATTCAGTACTTC.

The V and J genes are TRBV10-3 and TRBJ2-7; D gene ambiguous. This CDR3 spans 12 amino acids. Trimming took 8 bases from V and 6 from J, leaving 14 bases between them. CDR1 is ENHRY and CDR2 is SYGVKD in the germline V gene. The CDR3 region has the DNA TGTGCCATCGCGCGGCCTACCGGCGAGCAGTACTTC. It specifies CAIARPTGEQYF.

This clone has a single count. The chain couples TRBV5-1 to TRBJ2-5; D gene uncertain. Germline V gene sequence: CDR1 SGHRS, CDR2 YFSETQ. This CDR3 contains 16 residues. V was pared by 4 bases and J by 4 bases, with 20 bases between. The CDR3 DNA reads TGCGCCAGCAGCCTAAGGACGGACCCTAGGGTAGAGACCCAGTACTTC. Its protein is CASSLRTDPRVETQYF.

This chain uses TRBV6-5 with TRBJ2-1; 7 positions agree with TRBD1. CDR3 length: 14 residues. Germline CDR1 MNHEY, CDR2 SVGAGI. V was pared by 8 bases and J by 0 bases, with 4 bases of the junction left unmatched. CDR3 coding DNA: TGTGCCAGCCAGGGGGATAGCTCCTACAATGAGCAGTTCTTC. This encodes CASQGDSSYNEQFF.

This clone turned up a few times. This chain uses TRBV7-2 with TRBJ1-2; D is perhaps TRBD1 (6 bases). V was clipped by 3 bases and J by 6 bases, with 11 bases between them. The CDR3 is 13 amino acids. Germline lookup yields CDR1 SGHTA and CDR2 FQGNSA. CDR3 residues: CASSFVGGNGYTF. CDR3 sequence (DNA): TGTGCCAGCAGCTTTGTAGGGGGGAATGGCTACACCTTC.

This chain connects TRBV7-9 to TRBJ1-2; D not resolved. The length of the CDR3 is 14 residues. Germline V gene sequence: CDR1 SEHNR, CDR2 FQNEAQ (reference sequence). The V end was cut by 0 bases, the J end by 0 bases, with 5 bases between. CDR3 bases: TGTGCCAGCAGCTTAGCCGGGACTAACTATGGCTACACCTTC. Translated, it gives CASSLAGTNYGYTF.

The V gene is TRBV6-5, the J gene TRBJ1-5; TRBD1 is a possible D gene (5 bases). Trimming stripped 5 bases from V and 7 bases from J, with 18 bases between. The CDR3 is made up of 15 amino acids. Germline V lookup: CDR1 MNHEY, CDR2 SVGAGI. CDR3 in DNA: TGTGCCAGCAGTCTCCAGCGGGCCGGGACGCAGCCCCAGCATTTT. Translated, it gives CASSLQRAGTQPQHF.

This chain connects TRBV28 to TRBJ1-5; no clear D gene. V was cut by 5 bases and J by 10 bases, with 15 bases left in between. The germline CDR1 and CDR2 sequences are MDHEN and SYDVKM. This CDR3 is 13 amino acids long. In DNA form, the CDR3 reads TGTGCCAGCAGTCCGGACCTCGGCAGCCCCCAGCATTTT. It is translated as CASSPDLGSPQHF. The full variable domain, completed using reference TRBV28 and TRBJ1-5, is DVKVTQSSRYLVKRTGEKVFLECVQDMDHENMFWYRQDPGLGLRLIYFSYDVKMKEKGDIPEGYSVSREKKERFSLILESASTNQTSMYLCASSPDLGSPQHFGDGTRLSIL.

The V call is TRBV3-1 (or the pseudogene TRBV3-2), the J call TRBJ2-7; D gene ambiguous. The germline V and J ends were trimmed by 1 base and 4 bases, with 11 bases remaining between them. This CDR3 contains 14 residues. Germline-derived CDR1 and CDR2 are LGHDT and YNNKEL (reference sequence). The CDR3 sequence: CASSQGIGSYEQYF. The DNA of the CDR3 is TGTGCCAGCAGCCAAGGAATTGGTTCGTACGAGCAGTACTTC.

CDR3 region: CASSPRMGDYGYTF. In DNA, the CDR3 is TGTGCCAGCAGCCCCCGCATGGGGGATTATGGCTACACCTTC. The rearrangement links TRBV7-6 to TRBJ1-2; perhaps TRBD1 as D (5 bases). Germline V CDR1 and CDR2: SGHVS, FNYEAQ. V was cut by 5 bases and J by 5 bases, with 15 bases left in between. This CDR3 is 14 amino acids long.

The V call is TRBV5-8, the J call TRBJ1-1, with TRBD1 matching over 8 bases. Germline V CDR1 and CDR2: SGHTS, YDEGEE. The V gene end was trimmed by 1 base and the J gene end by 4 bases; junction bases not matched to a gene: 6. The CDR3 is made up of 15 amino acids. CDR3 sequence reads: CASSLQGARGTEAFF. DNA for the CDR3: TGTGCCAGCAGCTTGCAGGGGGCGCGGGGCACTGAAGCTTTCTTT.

The V and J genes are TRBV11-2 and TRBJ1-2; D is possibly TRBD1 (5 bases). CDR1 and CDR2 from the germline V gene are SGHAT and FQNNGV. The CDR3 is 14 residues long. Trimming stripped 5 bases from V and 8 bases from J, with 18 bases between. The CDR3 loop reads CASSPPGRRAGYTF. The CDR3 region has the DNA TGTGCCAGCAGCCCCCCGGGACGCCGGGCAGGCTACACCTTC.

The chain combines TRBV27 with TRBJ1-1; D call uncertain. Deletions cut 9 bases from V and 4 bases from J, with 18 bases between. Germline assignment: CDR1 MNHEY and CDR2 SMNVEV (reference sequence). This CDR3 comprises 14 residues. Here the CDR3 DNA reads TGTGCCAGTGGGCGAACGCCGGCGGTCACTGAAGCTTTCTTT. Protein product: CASGRTPAVTEAFF.

V gene TRBV15 combines with J gene TRBJ2-7, with 9 bases matching TRBD1. V lost 5 bases and J lost 5; bases outside the gene matches: 7. Germline assignment: CDR1 LNHNV and CDR2 YYDKDF (reference sequence). The CDR3 covers 14 residues. The DNA for the CDR3 is TGTGCCACCAGCGAGAGGGGACAGGGCGACGAGCAGTACTTC. It specifies CATSERGQGDEQYF. Full variable domain (outside the CDR3, taken from reference TRBV15 and TRBJ2-7): DAMVIQNPRYQVTQFGKPVTLSCSQTLNHNVMYWYQQKSSQAPKLLFHYYDKDFNNEADTPDNFQSRRPNTSFCFLDIRSPGLGDTAMYLCATSERGQGDEQYFGPGTRLTVT.

The V call is TRBV29-1, the J call TRBJ2-1; 7 bases map to TRBD2. The CDR3 consists of 14 residues. Trimming took 5 bases from V and 10 from J; bases not matched to a gene: 14. The germline V gene has CDR1 SQVTM and CDR2 ANQGSEA. CDR3: CSVSGLVGGYEQFF. The CDR3 nucleotides are TGCAGCGTTAGTGGACTAGTCGGCGGGTACGAGCAGTTCTTC.

V is TRBV6-5 and J is TRBJ1-1, with D hard to call. The germline CDR1 and CDR2 sequences are MNHEY and SVGAGI. The V and J ends lost 7 bases and 8 bases respectively, with 17 bases between them. CDR3 length: 13 residues. The CDR3 region is CASILDGEGEAFF. CDR3 DNA: TGTGCCAGCATTCTAGACGGCGAAGGCGAAGCTTTCTTT.

The gene calls are TRBV10-1 and TRBJ1-3, with unresolved D. V was trimmed by 3 bases and J by 3 bases, leaving 9 bases between them. Germline V gene sequence: CDR1 WNHNN, CDR2 SYGVQD (reference sequence). The CDR3 runs to 14 residues. The CDR3 region has the DNA TGCGCCAGCAGTGAATTTGGAAATGGAAACACCATATATTTT. Protein product: CASSEFGNGNTIYF.

The chain couples TRBV4-1 to TRBJ1-2, with TRBD1 matching 8 bases. The germline V gene encodes CDR1 MGHRA and CDR2 YSYEKL. J lost 2 bases, V lost 6 bases, and 8 bases had no gene match. CDR3 length: 15 amino acids. The CDR3 sequence is CASRPPDRENYGYTF. The CDR3 DNA sequence: TGCGCCAGCAGACCTCCGGACAGGGAGAACTATGGCTACACCTTC.

A single count supports this clone. This sequence joins TRBV9 and TRBJ2-7; 7 bases line up with TRBD2. J lost 5 bases, V lost 4 bases, and 12 bases had no gene match. Germline assignment: CDR1 SGDLS and CDR2 YYNGEE. This CDR3 is 15 amino acids long. CDR3 in DNA: TGTGCCAGCAGCCCCCAGTTGCGGGAGCCTCACGAGCAGTACTTC. Translated: CASSPQLREPHEQYF.

This rearrangement joins TRBV3-1 (or the pseudogene TRBV3-2) to TRBJ1-1, with 8 positions matching TRBD1. J was trimmed by 7 bases and V by 2 bases; bases with no gene match: 3. The germline V gene encodes CDR1 LGHDT and CDR2 YNNKEL (reference sequence). CDR3 length: 13 residues. The CDR3 DNA is TGTGCCAGCAGCCAACTCGGACAGGGTGAAGCTTTCTTT. It translates to CASSQLGQGEAFF.

The chain links TRBV18 to TRBJ2-7, with unresolved D. This CDR3 comprises 16 residues. CDR1 KGHSH and CDR2 LQKENI come from the germline V gene. The V gene lost 0 bases and the J gene lost 2 bases, with 14 bases spanning the gap. The CDR3 nucleotides are TGTGCCAGCTCACCACCGACCTGGACGGCAACCTACGAGCAGTACTTC. It yields the protein CASSPPTWTATYEQYF.

CDR3 sequence reads: CASSIGRDTEAFF. The CDR3, as DNA: TGTGCCAGTAGTATAGGGAGGGACACTGAAGCTTTCTTT. The chain recombines TRBV19 with TRBJ1-1; D is unclear. The CDR3 consists of 13 residues. The germline V and J ends were trimmed by 1 base and 3 bases, with 6 bases remaining between them. Germline V CDR1 and CDR2: LNHDA, SQIVND (reference sequence).